Sequencing of this TCR beta chain was carried out in a study of T cells in women clearing cervical HPV infection. Looking at the study overall: Case blood drawn at lesion detection; control blood after infection cleared.

General study results and limits: CIN3+ cases had significantly higher TCR richness than controls; evenness did not differ.

Per the germline V gene, CDR1 is KGHSH and CDR2 is LQKENI. Trimming took 6 bases from V and 2 from J, leaving 20 bases between them. The CDR3 totals 16 residues. Only in-frame clones appear in the TCRdb table, and some are missing; sequencing was by immunoSEQ multiplex PCR. This listing includes about 26,000 clones. For this clone: The antigen is not known. The CDR3 end lies 3 residues beyond the end of the read and is filled in from the germline J gene.

The V and J genes are TRBV18 and TRBJ2-7; D may be TRBD2 (7 bases). The source material was blood buffy coat. This sequence was found in a woman between 18 and 70 years old with a cervical HPV16 infection that either progressed to CIN3+ or cleared (not recorded which). The CDR3 DNA, read in part, is TGTGCCAGCTCTCCAAAGATTAGGGGGGGGGCCTACGAG. This sequence encodes CASSPKIRGGAYE. The whole CDR3 reads CASSPKIRGGAYEQYF.